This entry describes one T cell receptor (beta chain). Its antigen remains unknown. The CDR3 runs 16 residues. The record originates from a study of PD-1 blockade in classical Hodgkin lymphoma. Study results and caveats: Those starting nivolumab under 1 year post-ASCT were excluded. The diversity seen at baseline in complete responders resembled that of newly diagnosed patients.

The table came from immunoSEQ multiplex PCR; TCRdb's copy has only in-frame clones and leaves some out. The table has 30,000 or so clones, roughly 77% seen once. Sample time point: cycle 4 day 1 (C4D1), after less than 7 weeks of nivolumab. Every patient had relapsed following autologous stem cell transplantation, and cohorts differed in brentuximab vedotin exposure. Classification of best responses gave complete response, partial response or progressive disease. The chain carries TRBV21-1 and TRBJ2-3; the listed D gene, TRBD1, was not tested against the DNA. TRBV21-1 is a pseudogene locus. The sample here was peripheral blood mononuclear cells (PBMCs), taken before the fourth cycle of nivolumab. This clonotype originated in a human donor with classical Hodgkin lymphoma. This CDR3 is CASPCCRDKSTDTQYF. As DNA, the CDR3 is TGTGCCAGTCCATGCTGCAGGGACAAAAGCACAGATACGCAGTATTTT.